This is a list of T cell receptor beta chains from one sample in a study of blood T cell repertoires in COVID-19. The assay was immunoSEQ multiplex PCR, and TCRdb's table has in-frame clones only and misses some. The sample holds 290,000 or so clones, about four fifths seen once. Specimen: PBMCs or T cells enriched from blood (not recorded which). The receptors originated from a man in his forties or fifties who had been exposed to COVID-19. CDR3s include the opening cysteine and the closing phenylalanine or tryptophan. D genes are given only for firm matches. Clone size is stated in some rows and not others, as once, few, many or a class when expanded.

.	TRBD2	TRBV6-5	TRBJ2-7	CASSYSGGRGRLYF	TGTGCCAGCAGTTACTCGGGCGGGAGGGGACGGTTGTACTTC
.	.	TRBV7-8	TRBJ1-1	CASSPSFTEAFF	TGTGCCAGCAGCCCCAGTTTCACTGAAGCTTTCTTT
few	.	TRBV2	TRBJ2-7	CASFRTVYEQYF	TGTGCCAGCTTCCGGACAGTCTACGAGCAGTACTTC
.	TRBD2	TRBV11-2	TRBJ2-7	CASSTASGGTYEQYF	TGTGCCAGCAGCACGGCTAGCGGGGGGACCTACGAGCAGTACTTC
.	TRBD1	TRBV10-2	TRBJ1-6	CASRGQGSESPLHF	TGCGCCAGCAGGGGACAGGGAAGCGAGTCACCCCTCCACTTT
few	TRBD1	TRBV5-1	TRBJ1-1	CASSYGTVRNTEAFF	TGCGCCAGCAGCTACGGGACAGTGAGGAACACTGAAGCTTTCTTT
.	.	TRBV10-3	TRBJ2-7	CAISVTGVYYEQYF	TGTGCCATCAGTGTTACGGGGGTTTACTACGAGCAGTACTTC
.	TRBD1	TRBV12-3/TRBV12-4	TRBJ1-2	CASSTQGAWGYTF	TGTGCCAGCAGTACGCAGGGGGCATGGGGCTACACCTTC
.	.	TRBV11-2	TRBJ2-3	CASSFRYGGDTQYF	TGTGCCAGCAGCTTTCGGTACGGTGGAGATACGCAGTATTTT
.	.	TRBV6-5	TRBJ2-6	CASSYSATGANVLTF	TGTGCCAGCAGTTACTCCGCTACTGGGGCCAACGTCCTGACTTTC
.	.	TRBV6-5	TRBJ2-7	CASIGNGYEQYF	TGTGCCAGCATCGGGAATGGTTACGAGCAGTACTTC
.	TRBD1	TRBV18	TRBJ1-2	CASSPQDRVHYGYTF	TGTGCCAGCTCACCACAAGACAGGGTTCACTATGGCTACACCTTC
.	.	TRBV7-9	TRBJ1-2	CASSPDNLCYTF	TGTGCCAGCAGCCCGGACAACCTCTGCTACACCTTC
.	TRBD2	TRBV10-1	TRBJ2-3	CASSNIGLAGVTDTQYF	TGCGCCAGCAGTAATATTGGACTAGCGGGAGTCACAGATACGCAGTATTTT
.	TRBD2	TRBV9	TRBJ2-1	CASVSTSGNNEQFF	TGTGCCAGCGTTTCGACTAGCGGAAACAATGAGCAGTTCTTC
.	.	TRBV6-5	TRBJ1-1	CASSYSSQGGATEAFF	TGTGCCAGCAGTTACTCGAGCCAAGGAGGGGCCACTGAAGCTTTCTTT
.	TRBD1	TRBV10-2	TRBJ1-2	CASSEGQGVYGYTF	TGCGCCAGCAGTGAGGGACAGGGAGTATATGGCTACACCTTC
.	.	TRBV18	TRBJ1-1	CASSPVAGTIGNTEAFF	TGTGCCAGCTCTCCCGTTGCGGGAACTATTGGGAACACTGAAGCTTTCTTT
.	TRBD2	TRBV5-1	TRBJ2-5	CASSWVAGGPETQYF	TGCGCCAGCAGCTGGGTAGCGGGAGGGCCAGAGACCCAGTACTTC
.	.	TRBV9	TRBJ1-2	CASGRGGGYGYTF	TGTGCCAGCGGCCGTGGAGGTGGCTATGGCTACACCTTC
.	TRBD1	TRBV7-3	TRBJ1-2	CASSSTTGDGYTF	TGTGCCAGCAGCTCTACGACAGGGGATGGCTACACCTTC
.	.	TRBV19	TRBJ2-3	CASRFAVTDTQYF	TGTGCCAGTAGATTCGCGGTCACAGATACGCAGTATTTT